Presented here are 16 T cell receptor beta chains from one specimen sequenced in a study of shared clonotypes between healthy human individuals. Naivety among CD8 cells was defined by CD45RO negativity and positive CCR7 selection, thereby excluding terminally differentiated effector memory CD45RA+ cells. Profiled with immunoSEQ multiplex PCR; TCRdb holds only in-frame clones, not every one. The sample comprises some 2 million clones, about 95% of which are singletons, and around 1.1% rests with the top ten. Sequencing used naive CD8+ T cells sorted from blood. The receptors were sampled from a man younger than 35 in good health.

The chain recombines TRBV27 with TRBJ1-2; D is unclear. With 5 bases removed from V and 6 bases from J, the gap between germline ends came to 16 bases. CDR3 size: 14 residues. Germline CDR1 and CDR2: MNHEY and SMNVEV (reference sequence). The CDR3 region has the DNA TGTGCCAGCAGTCCTCAGGACTCCACGGATGGCTACACCTTC. Translation: CASSPQDSTDGYTF.

J is TRBJ2-5 and V is TRBV13; 7 nucleotides match TRBD2. Germline V CDR1 and CDR2: PRHDT, FYEKMQ (reference sequence). The CDR3 loop spans 15 amino acids. With V trimmed by 3 bases and J by 0 bases, 4 bases remained unmatched. The CDR3 DNA follows: TGTGCCAGCAGCTTGGGACTAAAGTACCAAGAGACCCAGTACTTC. Translation: CASSLGLKYQETQYF.

This sequence joins TRBV19 and TRBJ2-1; TRBD2 matches 13 bases. The CDR3 covers 15 residues. The germline V gene has CDR1 LNHDA and CDR2 SQIVND (reference sequence). The junction had 6 bases not matched to a gene; V was cut back by 5 bases and J by 8 bases. CDR3 region: CASSARLAGGHEQFF. CDR3 DNA: TGTGCCAGTAGTGCCCGACTAGCGGGGGGCCATGAGCAGTTCTTC.

In the case of this clone: Other DNA sequences in the same sample also yield this CDR3. This chain uses TRBV7-9 with TRBJ2-1; D unclear. Trimming removed 5 bases from V and 0 bases from J, with 8 bases in between. Germline V gene sequence: CDR1 SEHNR, CDR2 FQNEAQ (reference sequence). This CDR3 region has 14 residues. The CDR3, as DNA: TGTGCCAGCAGCAGCAGTAGCTCCTACAATGAGCAGTTCTTC. Protein sequence: CASSSSSSYNEQFF.

The genes are TRBV9 and TRBJ1-5, with 8 bases that match TRBD1. This CDR3 is built from 14 residues. Germline loops: CDR1 SGDLS, CDR2 YYNGEE. After removal of 2 bases from V and 9 bases from J, the junction contained 7 bases not matched to a gene. This CDR3 reads CASSVGQGGTPQHF. As DNA, the CDR3 is TGTGCCAGCAGCGTCGGACAGGGAGGAACGCCCCAGCATTTT.

The CDR3 is CASSVMGLAKNIQYF. CDR3 nucleotide sequence: TGTGCCAGCAGTGTTATGGGTCTAGCCAAAAACATTCAGTACTTC. The chain links TRBV6-5 to TRBJ2-4; D remains ambiguous. The CDR3 spans 15 residues. Trimming removed 5 bases at V and 0 bases at J, with 11 bases between. The V gene's germline CDR1 is MNHEY and CDR2 SVGAGI.

V and J are TRBV7-9 and TRBJ2-5; D uncertain. This CDR3 has 14 amino acids. CDR1 and CDR2 from the germline V gene are SEHNR and FQNEAQ (reference sequence). V dropped 5 bases and J dropped 1 base, with 11 bases sitting between them. The CDR3 spells CASSVKPVQETQYF. DNA of the CDR3: TGTGCCAGCAGCGTTAAACCAGTCCAAGAGACCCAGTACTTC. The whole variable domain, filled in from reference TRBV7-9 and TRBJ2-5, reads DTGVSQNPRHKITKRGQNVTFRCDPISEHNRLYWYRQTLGQGPEFLTYFQNEAQLEKSRLLSDRFSAERPKGSFSTLEIQRTEQGDSAMYLCASSVKPVQETQYFGPGTRLLVL.

The V gene is TRBV29-1, the J gene TRBJ2-5; D is uncertain. V lost 5 bases and J 0 bases, leaving 7 bases between the germline ends. Germline V gene sequence: CDR1 SQVTM, CDR2 ANQGSEA. This CDR3 is 12 amino acids long. DNA of the CDR3: TGCAGCGTTCCATCGTACCAAGAGACCCAGTACTTC. This codes for CSVPSYQETQYF. The full variable domain, with the rest looked up from reference TRBV29-1 and TRBJ2-5, is SAVISQKPSRDICQRGTSLTIQCQVDSQVTMMFWYRQQPGQSLTLIATANQGSEATYESGFVIDKFPISRPNLTFSTLTVSNMSPEDSSIYLCSVPSYQETQYFGPGTRLLVL.

J is TRBJ2-1 and V is TRBV2, with D unclear. The length of the CDR3 is 13 residues. V shed 7 bases and J shed 9 bases, with 16 bases lying between them. CDR1 and CDR2 from the germline V gene are SNHLY and FYNNEI. CDR3 coding DNA: TGTGCCAGCAAAAAAGGCCCTTTGGCTGAGCAGTTCTTC. As protein: CASKKGPLAEQFF.

This clone appeared a few times. The V gene is TRBV4-3, the J gene TRBJ2-7; 9 bases match TRBD2. The trim removed 1 base at V and 2 bases at J, leaving 0 bases unmatched. The CDR3 sequence is 14 residues long. Germline V CDR1 and CDR2: LGHNA, YSLEER. In DNA form, the CDR3 reads TGCGCCAGCAGCCAAGGGACTAGCGCCTACGAGCAGTACTTC. Residues: CASSQGTSAYEQYF.

The chain uses TRBV27 and TRBJ2-7; a possible D gene is TRBD2 (7 bases). V was clipped by 0 bases and J by 0 bases, with 9 bases between them. This CDR3 is 15 amino acids long. CDR1 MNHEY and CDR2 SMNVEV come from the germline V gene (reference sequence). The CDR3 DNA is TGTGCCAGCAGTTTATCGGGGGGGCGCTCCTACGAGCAGTACTTC. It specifies CASSLSGGRSYEQYF.

In the case of this clone: Additional DNA sequences in this sample encode the identical CDR3. This chain joins TRBV27 and TRBJ2-7; TRBD2 agrees at 11 bases. V trimming: 6 bases; J trimming: 4 bases; junction bases outside the gene matches: 2. Germline loops: CDR1 MNHEY, CDR2 SMNVEV (reference sequence). The CDR3 contains 13 residues. The CDR3 is CASRLAGGYEQYF. In nucleotides, the CDR3 is TGTGCCAGCAGATTAGCGGGGGGGTACGAGCAGTACTTC.

The rearrangement joins TRBV28 to TRBJ2-7; no clear D gene. There are 12 residues in the CDR3. V was pared by 3 bases and J by 3 bases, with 6 bases between. The germline CDR1 and CDR2 sequences are MDHEN and SYDVKM. The CDR3 region has the DNA TGTGCCAGCAGTTTTCAAAACTACGAGCAGTACTTC. This translates into CASSFQNYEQYF.

About this clone: Other DNA sequences in the same sample also yield this CDR3. The rearrangement uses TRBV25-1 and TRBJ2-7; no reliable D call. Looked up from germline, CDR1 is MGHDK and CDR2 is SYGVNS. Trimming pared 4 bases from V and 1 base from J, leaving 11 bases between. CDR3 size: 14 residues. The CDR3 DNA reads as TGTGCCAGCAGTGCCCCCGGTCTTTCCTACGAGCAGTACTTC. Its protein product is CASSAPGLSYEQYF.

This clone came up once. This chain uses TRBV6-1 with TRBJ1-3, with D unresolved. There are 15 residues in the CDR3. Between the trimmed V and J ends, which lost 2 bases and 2 bases, there was a span of 10 bases. Germline-derived CDR1 and CDR2 are MNHNS and SASEGT. The CDR3 DNA reads TGTGCCAGCAGTGAATGGGAGAATGCTGGAAACACCATATATTTT. Translation gives CASSEWENAGNTIYF.

The chain has TRBV28 and TRBJ1-5, with TRBD1 identical over 10 bases. The CDR3 is 20 amino acids. V lost 5 bases, J lost 0 bases, and 16 bases stayed unmatched. CDR1 is MDHEN and CDR2 is SYDVKM in the germline V gene. CDR3: CASSPGPGQGVVFSNQPQHF. The CDR3 DNA is TGTGCCAGCAGTCCCGGCCCCGGACAGGGGGTGGTTTTTAGCAATCAGCCCCAGCATTTT. The variable domain in full, with the rest retrieved from reference TRBV28 and TRBJ1-5, is DVKVTQSSRYLVKRTGEKVFLECVQDMDHENMFWYRQDPGLGLRLIYFSYDVKMKEKGDIPEGYSVSREKKERFSLILESASTNQTSMYLCASSPGPGQGVVFSNQPQHFGDGTRLSIL.